Shown below are 3 T cell receptor beta chains from a single sample sequenced in a study of blood T cells in healthy people across ages. Using a J-beta primer mix together with a sample-barcoded 5' primer, a second PCR was run for roughly 7 to 12 cycles. TCRdb fed the 5' RACE reads into MiXCR, producing one record per CDR3 protein. Of 1.4 million or so distinct CDR3 sequences listed, about 42% are singletons. The sample was blood. The receptor source for this set is a woman aged 18-30 years in good health.

The chain joins TRBV29-1 to TRBJ2-7, with 9 positions matching TRBD2. Losses at the gene ends were 6 bases for V and 3 bases for J; bases not matched to a gene: 9. This CDR3 is 14 amino acids long. CDR1 is SQVTM, CDR2 ANQGSEA, per germline. CDR3 bases: TGCAGCGTGGTAGCGGGAGCGTCCGGCTACGAGCAGTACTTC. Residues: CSVVAGASGYEQYF.

This rearrangement joins TRBV29-1 to TRBJ1-2, with 8 bases matching TRBD1. Germline values: CDR1 SQVTM, CDR2 ANQGSEA. The CDR3 sequence is 15 residues long. V shed 6 bases and J 4 bases; nucleotides not matched to a gene: 13. The CDR3 reads CSVVGGTGLAYGYTF. CDR3 bases: TGCAGCGTCGTTGGGGGGACAGGACTAGCCTATGGCTACACCTTC.

This clonotype turned up a few times. The rearrangement uses TRBV5-6 and TRBJ2-7; D not resolved. V shed 2 bases and J shed 7 bases, with 7 bases lying between them. CDR1 and CDR2 from the germline V gene are SGHDT and YYEEEE. This CDR3 region has 11 residues. CDR3 nucleotide sequence: TGTGCCAGCAGCTTCGTGACAGAGCAGTACTTC. This gives the protein CASSFVTEQYF.